The clone carrying this T cell receptor beta chain has more than one count but fewer than ten. Its target is unknown. The data derive from a study of breast tumors, draining lymph nodes, adjacent tissues. TCRdb independently ran MiXCR on the multiplex PCR reads; one entry per CDR3 protein. The data show around 150,000 distinct CDR3 sequences, with approximately 20% seen just once and 2.6% held by the top ten. Losses at the gene ends were 6 bases for V and 2 bases for J; bases not matched to a gene: 5. Germline V gives CDR1 MDHEN, CDR2 SYDVKM. CDR3 size: 14 residues. Whole-study findings and limits: Data only fit, rather than demonstrated, lymph node origin of most tumor T cells. Compared with lymph nodes, tumors were less diverse; compared with nontumor tissue, more. Luminal-like breast cancer showed significantly greater tumor-nontumor repertoire similarity than basal-like breast cancer did. Most tumor T cells seemingly derive from lymph node, then expand in tumor.

Samples came from axillary lymph nodes draining the breast cancer. The material sequenced was axillary lymph node tissue. V usage is TRBV28 and J usage is TRBJ2-7, with TRBD1 matching 9 bases. This clonotype originated in a female donor with breast cancer. Some clones in this sample may be carry-over from other donors' samples. CDR3 region: CASRGQGSPYEQYF. CDR3 coding DNA: TGTGCCAGCAGGGGACAGGGCAGTCCCTACGAGCAGTACTTC.